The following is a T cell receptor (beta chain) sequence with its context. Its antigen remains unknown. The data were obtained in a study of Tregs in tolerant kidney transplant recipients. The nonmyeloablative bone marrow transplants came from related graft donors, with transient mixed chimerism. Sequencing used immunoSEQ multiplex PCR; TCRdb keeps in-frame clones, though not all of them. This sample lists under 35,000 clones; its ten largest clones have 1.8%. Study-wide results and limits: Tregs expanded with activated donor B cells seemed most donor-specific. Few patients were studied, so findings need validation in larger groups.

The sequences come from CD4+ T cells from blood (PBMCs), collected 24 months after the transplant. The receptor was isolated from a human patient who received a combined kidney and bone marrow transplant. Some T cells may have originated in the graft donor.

The covered CDR3 bases are TGTGCCAGTAGTACATTACTAGCGGGAAACAATGAG. This sequence encodes CASSTLLAGNNE. Given in full, the CDR3 is CASSTLLAGNNEQFF. V and J are TRBV19 and TRBJ2-1; 10 bases are shared with TRBD2. Read coverage stops 3 residues before the CDR3 terminus; the germline J gene supplies the remainder. Germline V lookup: CDR1 LNHDA, CDR2 SQIVND (reference sequence). The J segment lost 5 bases and the V segment lost 4 bases, leaving 5 bases of the junction unmatched. The CDR3 sequence is 15 residues long. The variable domain in full, with the rest retrieved from reference TRBV19 and TRBJ2-1, is DGGITQSPKYLFRKEGQNVTLSCEQNLNHDAMYWYRQDPGQGLRLIYYSQIVNDFQKGDIAEGYSVSREKKESFPLTVTSAQKNPTAFYLCASSTLLAGNNEQFFGPGTRLTVL.